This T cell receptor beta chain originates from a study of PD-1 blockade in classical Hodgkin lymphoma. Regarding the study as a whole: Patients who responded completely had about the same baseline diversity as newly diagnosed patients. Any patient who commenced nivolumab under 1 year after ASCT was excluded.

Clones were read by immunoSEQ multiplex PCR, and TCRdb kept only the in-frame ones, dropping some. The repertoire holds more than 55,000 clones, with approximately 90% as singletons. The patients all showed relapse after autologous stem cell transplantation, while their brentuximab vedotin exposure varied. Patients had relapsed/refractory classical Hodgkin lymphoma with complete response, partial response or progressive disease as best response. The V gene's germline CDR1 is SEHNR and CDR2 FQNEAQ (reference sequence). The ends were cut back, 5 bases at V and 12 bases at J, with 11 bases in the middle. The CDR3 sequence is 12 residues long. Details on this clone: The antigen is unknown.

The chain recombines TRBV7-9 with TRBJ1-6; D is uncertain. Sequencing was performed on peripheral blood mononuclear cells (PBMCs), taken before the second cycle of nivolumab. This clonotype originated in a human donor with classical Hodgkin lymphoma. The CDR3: CASSLPGGPLHF. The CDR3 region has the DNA TGTGCCAGCAGCCTACCTGGCGGACCCCTCCACTTT.